This T cell receptor (beta chain) was captured by sequencing in a study of T cells after yellow fever vaccination. General observations from the study: It was a small share of clonotypes that appeared in both CD4 and CD8 compartments.

5'RACE template switching added a universal primer site and UMIs to TCR cDNA. TCRdb used MiXCR to reprocess the 5' RACE reads, holding one entry per CDR3 protein. The profile shows around 230,000 distinct CDR3 sequences, around 6.7% of them singletons. About this clonotype: Its specificity is not known.

Germline values: CDR1 SGHDT, CDR2 YYEEEE. This CDR3 contains 15 residues. Trimming took off 2 bases at V and 0 bases at J, with 9 bases between the two ends. The rearrangement uses TRBV5-6 and TRBJ2-4; D is possibly TRBD1 or TRBD2 (5 bases each). The receptor was isolated from a man in his thirties or forties who received the YFV17D yellow fever vaccine. The material sequenced was CD4+ T cells sorted from PBMCs, taken on the day of the yellow fever booster vaccination. Here the CDR3 reads CASSFEGPAKNIQYF. CDR3 DNA sequence: TGTGCCAGCAGCTTTGAGGGGCCAGCCAAAAACATTCAGTACTTC.